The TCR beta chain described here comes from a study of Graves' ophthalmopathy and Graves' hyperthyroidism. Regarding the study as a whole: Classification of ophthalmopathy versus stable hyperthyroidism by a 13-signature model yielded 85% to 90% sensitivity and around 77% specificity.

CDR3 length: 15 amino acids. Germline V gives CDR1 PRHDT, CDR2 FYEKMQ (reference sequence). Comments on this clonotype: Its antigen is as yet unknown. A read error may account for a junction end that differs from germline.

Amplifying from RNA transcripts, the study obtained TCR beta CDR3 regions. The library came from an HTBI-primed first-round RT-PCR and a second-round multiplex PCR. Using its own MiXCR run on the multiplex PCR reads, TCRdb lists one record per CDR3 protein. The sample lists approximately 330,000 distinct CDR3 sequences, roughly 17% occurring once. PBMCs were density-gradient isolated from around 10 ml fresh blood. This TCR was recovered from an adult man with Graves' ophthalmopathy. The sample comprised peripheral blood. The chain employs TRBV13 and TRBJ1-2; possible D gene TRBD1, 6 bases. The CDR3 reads CASSFGTQPNYGYNF. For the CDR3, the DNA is TGTGCCAGCAGCTTTGGGACACAGCCTAACTATGGCTACAACTTC.